The rows below give T cell receptor beta chains drawn from one sample of a study of blood T cell repertoires in COVID-19. Repertoires were generated with immunoSEQ multiplex PCR, while TCRdb's copy carries only in-frame clones and drops some. The repertoire has more than 95,000 clones, roughly 88% of them found once; the top ten carry over 4.5%. The sample taken for sequencing was peripheral blood. These receptors came from a human donor in a cohort sampled during active COVID-19. Both conserved end residues are part of each CDR3. Each record gives: CDR3 length, D gene, clone size, V gene, J gene, CDR3 protein, CDR3 DNA. The D gene is left open where the match is weak. Clone size appears in some rows only: once, few, many, or a class for an expanded clone.

CDR3 length: 14
D gene: TRBD1
clone size: -
V gene: TRBV6-2/TRBV6-3
J gene: TRBJ1-1
CDR3 protein: CASSSLTGATEAFF
CDR3 DNA: TGTGCCAGCAGCTCTCTTACAGGGGCCACTGAAGCTTTCTTT

CDR3 length: 11
D gene: -
clone size: few
V gene: TRBV19
J gene: TRBJ2-7
CDR3 protein: CASSTGYQQYF
CDR3 DNA: TGTGCCAGTAGTACAGGGTATCAGCAGTACTTC

CDR3 length: 13
D gene: -
clone size: -
V gene: TRBV9
J gene: TRBJ1-6
CDR3 protein: CASSESPNSPLHF
CDR3 DNA: TGTGCCAGCAGCGAAAGCCCAAATTCACCCCTCCACTTT

CDR3 length: 13
D gene: TRBD2
clone size: -
V gene: TRBV18
J gene: TRBJ2-2
CDR3 protein: CASSGLAAGELFF
CDR3 DNA: TGTGCCAGCTCGGGACTAGCGGCCGGGGAGCTGTTTTTT

CDR3 length: 16
D gene: TRBD2
clone size: -
V gene: TRBV7-9
J gene: TRBJ2-5
CDR3 protein: CASSPSGGSGGETQYF
CDR3 DNA: TGTGCCAGCAGCCCCTCCGGCGGGAGCGGTGGGGAGACCCAGTACTTC

CDR3 length: 14
D gene: -
clone size: -
V gene: TRBV19
J gene: TRBJ1-2
CDR3 protein: CASSIEGQDYGYTF
CDR3 DNA: TGTGCCAGTAGTATAGAGGGGCAGGACTATGGCTACACCTTC

CDR3 length: 11
D gene: -
clone size: -
V gene: TRBV20-1
J gene: TRBJ2-3
CDR3 protein: CSARSGDTQYF
CDR3 DNA: TGCAGTGCCCGAAGCGGGGATACGCAGTATTTT

CDR3 length: 13
D gene: TRBD1
clone size: -
V gene: TRBV19
J gene: TRBJ1-4
CDR3 protein: CASWTGRGEKLFF
CDR3 DNA: TGTGCCAGCTGGACAGGCCGAGGGGAAAAACTGTTTTTT

CDR3 length: 14
D gene: -
clone size: -
V gene: TRBV6-1
J gene: TRBJ1-2
CDR3 protein: CASSERGASDGYTF
CDR3 DNA: TGTGCCAGCAGTGAACGAGGTGCATCGGATGGCTACACCTTC

CDR3 length: 15
D gene: -
clone size: -
V gene: TRBV6-5
J gene: TRBJ1-5
CDR3 protein: CASSRGRSSNQPQHF
CDR3 DNA: TGTGCCAGCAGTAGGGGCAGATCGAGCAATCAGCCCCAGCATTTT

CDR3 length: 12
D gene: -
clone size: -
V gene: TRBV12-3/TRBV12-4
J gene: TRBJ2-2
CDR3 protein: CASRARGGELFF
CDR3 DNA: TGTGCCAGCAGGGCTAGGGGCGGGGAGCTGTTTTTT

CDR3 length: 17
D gene: -
clone size: once
V gene: TRBV4-3
J gene: TRBJ2-2
CDR3 protein: CASSRGGAGMNTGELFF
CDR3 DNA: TGCGCCAGCAGCCGAGGAGGGGCGGGTATGAACACCGGGGAGCTGTTTTTT

CDR3 length: 15
D gene: TRBD2
clone size: -
V gene: TRBV7-2
J gene: TRBJ2-1
CDR3 protein: CASSLVGTSGGEQFF
CDR3 DNA: TGTGCCAGCAGCTTAGTGGGGACTAGCGGCGGTGAGCAGTTCTTC

CDR3 length: 15
D gene: -
clone size: once
V gene: TRBV19
J gene: TRBJ1-5
CDR3 protein: CASSMGLISNQPQHF
CDR3 DNA: TGTGCCAGTAGTATGGGACTGATTAGCAATCAGCCCCAGCATTTT

CDR3 length: 15
D gene: -
clone size: -
V gene: TRBV29-1
J gene: TRBJ2-1
CDR3 protein: CSVEEQGQGNNEQFF
CDR3 DNA: TGCAGCGTTGAAGAACAAGGGCAGGGGAACAATGAGCAGTTCTTC

CDR3 length: 14
D gene: TRBD2
clone size: -
V gene: TRBV6-4
J gene: TRBJ2-1
CDR3 protein: CASSGTSGNNEQFF
CDR3 DNA: TGTGCCAGCTCAGGGACTAGCGGAAACAATGAGCAGTTCTTC

CDR3 length: 14
D gene: -
clone size: -
V gene: TRBV5-6
J gene: TRBJ2-5
CDR3 protein: CASSLLGERETQYF
CDR3 DNA: TGTGCCAGCAGCTTACTAGGCGAGAGAGAGACCCAGTACTTC

CDR3 length: 17
D gene: TRBD2
clone size: -
V gene: TRBV2
J gene: TRBJ2-3
CDR3 protein: CASSEGRLAGGQDTQYF
CDR3 DNA: TGTGCCAGCAGTGAAGGAAGACTAGCGGGAGGGCAAGATACGCAGTATTTT

CDR3 length: 14
D gene: -
clone size: -
V gene: TRBV28
J gene: TRBJ2-2
CDR3 protein: CASWAGINTGELFF
CDR3 DNA: TGTGCCAGCTGGGCGGGAATTAACACCGGGGAGCTGTTTTTT

CDR3 length: 14
D gene: TRBD1
clone size: many
V gene: TRBV5-1
J gene: TRBJ1-2
CDR3 protein: CASSPGQGNYGYTF
CDR3 DNA: TGCGCCAGCAGCCCGGGACAGGGGAACTATGGCTACACCTTC

CDR3 length: 12
D gene: -
clone size: -
V gene: TRBV6-2/TRBV6-3
J gene: TRBJ1-3
CDR3 protein: CASSYGRNTIYF
CDR3 DNA: TGTGCCAGCAGTTACGGCAGAAACACCATATATTTT

CDR3 length: 16
D gene: TRBD2
clone size: -
V gene: TRBV18
J gene: TRBJ2-1
CDR3 protein: CASSPASGATYDEQFF
CDR3 DNA: TGTGCCAGCTCACCGGCTAGCGGGGCTACGTACGATGAGCAGTTCTTC

CDR3 length: 15
D gene: -
clone size: -
V gene: TRBV19
J gene: TRBJ2-7
CDR3 protein: CASSLNRDGSYEQYF
CDR3 DNA: TGTGCCAGTAGCTTAAACAGGGATGGCTCCTACGAGCAGTACTTC

CDR3 length: 16
D gene: TRBD2
clone size: -
V gene: TRBV11-2
J gene: TRBJ2-7
CDR3 protein: CASSFPGGSRSYEQYF
CDR3 DNA: TGTGCCAGCAGCTTCCCGGGAGGGTCTCGCTCCTACGAGCAGTACTTC

CDR3 length: 15
D gene: TRBD2
clone size: -
V gene: TRBV19
J gene: TRBJ2-7
CDR3 protein: CASSEFPGLAYEQYF
CDR3 DNA: TGTGCCAGTAGCGAATTTCCGGGACTAGCCTACGAGCAGTACTTC

CDR3 length: 15
D gene: -
clone size: -
V gene: TRBV6-5
J gene: TRBJ2-5
CDR3 protein: CASSPRGGYQETQYF
CDR3 DNA: TGTGCCAGCAGCCCGCGAGGGGGATATCAAGAGACCCAGTACTTC

CDR3 length: 15
D gene: TRBD2
clone size: -
V gene: TRBV4-1
J gene: TRBJ2-7
CDR3 protein: CASSTIPGTSGGQYF
CDR3 DNA: TGCGCCAGCAGCACAATCCCCGGGACCTCGGGGGGGCAGTACTTC

CDR3 length: 14
D gene: -
clone size: -
V gene: TRBV25-1
J gene: TRBJ1-5
CDR3 protein: CASSEWAGNQPQHF
CDR3 DNA: TGTGCCAGCAGTGAATGGGCTGGCAATCAGCCCCAGCATTTT